These 12 T cell receptor beta chains were all obtained from the same sample, sequenced in a study of CD8 T cells in ankylosing spondylitis. TCRdb passed the 5' RACE reads through MiXCR, listing each CDR3 protein once. The sample carries around 430,000 distinct CDR3 sequences, 17% recorded once. Study-wide points: A motif in TCR beta, a set of roughly 8 highly homologous variants, appeared characteristic of ankylosing spondylitis blood.

These TCRs' antigens remain unknown. Sequencing was carried out using blood, either unsorted or a sorted T cell fraction (not recorded which). The origin of the receptors is a male donor with ankylosing spondylitis.

The chain is built from TRBV7-8 and TRBJ1-5; D call uncertain. The V and J ends lost 1 base and 7 bases respectively, with 8 bases between them. Germline V gene lookup returns CDR1 SGHVS and CDR2 FQNEAQ. The CDR3 is 13 residues long. CDR3 bases: TGTGCCAGCAGCTTAGTAGGAAAGCAGCCCCAGCATTTT. This encodes CASSLVGKQPQHF. The complete variable domain, with remaining parts taken from reference TRBV7-8 and TRBJ1-5, reads GAGVSQSPRYKVAKRGQDVALRCDPISGHVSLFWYQQALGQGPEFLTYFQNEAQLDKSGLPSDRFFAERPEGSVSTLKIQRTQQEDSAVYLCASSLVGKQPQHFGDGTRLSIL.

The V gene is TRBV10-3, the J gene TRBJ2-3; 11 positions match TRBD2. Germline V gives CDR1 ENHRY, CDR2 SYGVKD. CDR3 size: 15 residues. J was trimmed by 14 bases and V by 4 bases; bases with no gene match: 14. CDR3 sequence: CAISGTGTSGGRGYF. The CDR3 nucleotides are TGTGCCATCAGTGGGACCGGGACTAGCGGTGGAAGAGGGTATTTT.

Written as DNA, the CDR3 is TGTGCCAGCAGCCAAGTGATCGGGGGACCCGAAGAGACCCAGTACTTC. Translated: CASSQVIGGPEETQYF. The chain couples TRBV3-1 to TRBJ2-5; a possible D gene is TRBD2 (6 bases). Germline CDR1 is LGHDT and CDR2 is YNNKEL (reference sequence). The CDR3 is made up of 16 amino acids. V shed 1 base and J shed 3 bases, with 15 bases lying between them.

In its sample, this clonotype was seen a few times. The chain couples TRBV20-1 to TRBJ2-6; possible D gene TRBD2, 5 bases. V lost 5 bases, J lost 0 bases, and 20 bases lay in between. The length of the CDR3 is 18 residues. Germline V gene data show CDR1 as DFQATT and CDR2 as SNEGSKA (reference sequence). The CDR3 spells CSARRIGSRNSGANVLTF. The CDR3 DNA reads as TGCAGTGCTCGTAGGATAGGGAGCAGAAACTCTGGGGCCAACGTCCTGACTTTC.

The V call is TRBV28, the J call TRBJ1-2; D gene ambiguous. This CDR3 is built from 14 residues. Trimming stripped 5 bases from V and 4 bases from J, with 14 bases between. Germline assignment: CDR1 MDHEN and CDR2 SYDVKM. CDR3 in DNA: TGTGCCAGCAGTCTTCTCCGGAGCCCCTATGGCTACACCTTC. It encodes CASSLLRSPYGYTF.

This clonotype turned up a few times. The chain carries TRBV12-3 or TRBV12-4 and TRBJ1-5; a possible D gene is TRBD1 (5 bases). V was clipped by 3 bases and J by 0 bases, with 12 bases between them. The CDR3 covers 16 residues. This chain's CDR3 is CASSLGLGRSNQPQHF. The CDR3 DNA reads TGTGCCAGCAGTTTGGGCTTGGGGCGTAGCAATCAGCCCCAGCATTTT.

The sample holds a few counts of this clonotype. V usage is TRBV29-1 and J usage is TRBJ1-5; D is undetermined. The germline CDR1 and CDR2 sequences are SQVTM and ANQGSEA. With 4 bases removed from V and 1 base from J, the gap between germline ends came to 8 bases. CDR3 length: 13 amino acids. As DNA, the CDR3 is TGCAGCGTTGGTCGGGGAAGCAATCAGCCCCAGCATTTT. It codes for CSVGRGSNQPQHF.

In DNA form, the CDR3 reads TGTGCCAGCAGCCAAGTGGGCAGGGGGCCCTACGAGCAGTACTTC. It is translated as CASSQVGRGPYEQYF. V gene TRBV3-1 combines with J gene TRBJ2-7, with 8 bases matching TRBD1. Germline assignment: CDR1 LGHDT and CDR2 YNNKEL (reference sequence). V shed 1 base, J shed 2 bases, and the junction held 4 bases outside the gene matches. The CDR3 is made up of 15 amino acids.

This clonotype was counted a few times. The gene calls are TRBV10-3 and TRBJ2-7, with 8 bases aligning to TRBD1. Germline V gene lookup returns CDR1 ENHRY and CDR2 SYGVKD. Trimming took 6 bases from V and 1 from J; bases not matched to a gene: 5. The CDR3 runs 14 residues. CDR3 sequence: CAIRDRVESYEQYF. The CDR3 DNA sequence: TGTGCCATCAGGGACAGGGTAGAGTCCTACGAGCAGTACTTC.

The V call is TRBV5-1, the J call TRBJ2-3; D is unclear. This CDR3 is 15 amino acids long. Trimming pared 1 base from V and 4 bases from J, leaving 13 bases between. Germline loops: CDR1 SGHRS, CDR2 YFSETQ. The CDR3 region is CASSLRGLGADTQYF. The CDR3 DNA is TGCGCCAGCAGCTTGAGAGGCCTTGGGGCAGATACGCAGTATTTT.

This clonotype was observed a handful of times. The V and J genes are TRBV6-1 and TRBJ1-1; the D gene is possibly TRBD1 (6 bases). Germline V gene lookup returns CDR1 MNHNS and CDR2 SASEGT. The CDR3 covers 15 residues. Trimming stripped 3 bases from V and 5 bases from J, with 16 bases between. The CDR3 DNA reads as TGTGCCAGCAGTGACGAGGGGGGGTGGAGGACTGAAGCTTTCTTT. It encodes CASSDEGGWRTEAFF.

This clonotype was counted many times. This chain uses TRBV12-3 or TRBV12-4 with TRBJ1-3; 7 bases line up with TRBD1. J lost 4 bases, V lost 4 bases, and 7 bases had no gene match. The CDR3 spans 15 residues. CDR3 DNA sequence: TGTGCCAGCAGTTCCGTTTCAGGGGGAGGAAACACCATATATTTT. Residues: CASSSVSGGGNTIYF.